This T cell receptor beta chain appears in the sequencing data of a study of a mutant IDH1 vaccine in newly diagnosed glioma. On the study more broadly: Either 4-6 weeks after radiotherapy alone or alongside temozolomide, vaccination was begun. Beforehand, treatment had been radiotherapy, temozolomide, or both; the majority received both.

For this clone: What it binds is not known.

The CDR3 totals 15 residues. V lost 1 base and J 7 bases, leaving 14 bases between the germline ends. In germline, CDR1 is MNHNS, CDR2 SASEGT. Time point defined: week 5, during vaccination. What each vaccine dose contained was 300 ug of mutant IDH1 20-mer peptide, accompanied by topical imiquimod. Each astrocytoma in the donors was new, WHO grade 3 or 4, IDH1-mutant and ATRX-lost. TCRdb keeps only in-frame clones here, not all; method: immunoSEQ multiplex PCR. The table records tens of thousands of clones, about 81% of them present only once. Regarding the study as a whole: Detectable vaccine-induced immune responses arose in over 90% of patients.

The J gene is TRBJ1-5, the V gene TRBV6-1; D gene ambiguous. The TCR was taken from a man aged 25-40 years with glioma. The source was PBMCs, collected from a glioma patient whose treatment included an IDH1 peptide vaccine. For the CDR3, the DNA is TGTGCCAGCAGTGAAGGTGGAGGGTTTGAGCAGCCCCAGCATTTT. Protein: CASSEGGGFEQPQHF.